This TCR beta chain was profiled in a study of blood T cell repertoires in COVID-19. Study in general: The United States, Italy and Spain were the sources of the acute and convalescent COVID-19 samples. PBMCs, B-cell-depleted T cells, or T cells were the source of the cDNA or gDNA that made up the material.

This clone was found once. Germline CDR1 reads SGHTA; CDR2 reads FQGNSA. J lost 8 bases, V lost 5 bases, and 6 bases had no gene match. The CDR3 is 15 amino acids. Under the authors' procedure: Reference gene primer amplification gave estimated nucleated cell counts. Clones were read by immunoSEQ multiplex PCR, and TCRdb kept only the in-frame ones, dropping some. For V, J and clone size, that table is used; D and trimming come from the DNA. The data hold 200,000 or so clones, with roughly 90% observed a single time. The sequence came from a woman in her forties or fifties with acute or convalescent COVID-19. Material: peripheral blood. The V gene is TRBV7-2, the J gene TRBJ1-4, with 12 bases identical to TRBD1. CDR3 coding DNA: TGTGCCAGCAGCGATCGGGACAGGGGGCCCGAAAAACTGTTTTTT. It is translated as CASSDRDRGPEKLFF.